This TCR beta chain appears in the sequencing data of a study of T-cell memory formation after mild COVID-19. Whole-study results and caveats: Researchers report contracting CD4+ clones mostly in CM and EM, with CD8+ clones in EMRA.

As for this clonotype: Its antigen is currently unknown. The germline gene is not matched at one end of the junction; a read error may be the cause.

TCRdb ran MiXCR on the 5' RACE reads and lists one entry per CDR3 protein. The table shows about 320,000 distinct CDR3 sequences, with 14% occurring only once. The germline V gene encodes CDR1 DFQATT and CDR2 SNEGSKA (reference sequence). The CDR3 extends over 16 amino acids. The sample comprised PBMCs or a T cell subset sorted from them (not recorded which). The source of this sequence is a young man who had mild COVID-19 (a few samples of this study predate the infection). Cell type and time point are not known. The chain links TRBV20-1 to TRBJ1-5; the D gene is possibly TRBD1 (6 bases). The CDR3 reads CSARTMGHDTSQSQHF. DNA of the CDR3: TGCAGTGCTAGAACAATGGGACACGACACAAGTCAGTCCCAGCATTTT.